These 20 T cell receptor beta chains came from one sample sequenced in a study of cytomegalovirus exposure and HLA in healthy donors. Primers included in the PCR were 60 Vbeta and 13 Jbeta primers. Assay used: immunoSEQ multiplex PCR; TCRdb lists only in-frame clones, some missing. The sample holds around 130,000 clones; around two thirds are singletons and the top ten take approximately 2.6%. Sequencing input: PBMCs. These TCRs come from a human donor in good health.

This chain uses TRBV4-3 with TRBJ2-1; weak D call: TRBD2 (5 bases). The CDR3 is 16 amino acids. From germline, CDR1 is LGHNA and CDR2 YSLEER. Trimming cost V 0 bases and J 8 bases, with 17 bases left between them. This CDR3 reads CASSQDGLAEVDEQFF. In DNA, the CDR3 is TGCGCCAGCAGCCAAGATGGCCTAGCTGAAGTTGATGAGCAGTTCTTC.

The rearrangement uses TRBV30 and TRBJ2-2, with a tentative D call TRBD1 (5 bases). The CDR3 is made up of 13 amino acids. V was clipped by 2 bases and J by 6 bases, with 10 bases between them. Germline V lookup: CDR1 GTSNPN, CDR2 SVGIG (reference sequence). CDR3 residues: CAWSLNRPGELFF. Written as DNA, the CDR3 is TGTGCCTGGAGTTTAAACAGGCCCGGGGAGCTGTTTTTT.

The V and J genes are TRBV28 and TRBJ2-7, with 14 bases lining up with TRBD2. Looked up from germline, CDR1 is MDHEN and CDR2 is SYDVKM. The V segment lost 5 bases and the J segment 3 bases; nucleotides outside the gene matches: 9. The CDR3 is 17 amino acids. CDR3 in amino acids: CASSTPGLAGDLYEQYF. CDR3 sequence (DNA): TGTGCCAGCAGTACTCCGGGACTAGCGGGAGATCTCTACGAGCAGTACTTC.

This sequence joins TRBV27 and TRBJ1-2, with 8 bases aligning to TRBD1. CDR1 and CDR2 from the germline V gene are MNHEY and SMNVEV (reference sequence). The V segment lost 6 bases and the J segment 8 bases; nucleotides outside the gene matches: 5. This CDR3 comprises 12 residues. As DNA, the CDR3 is TGTGCCAGCAGCGGGACAGGAGGGGGCTACACCTTC. This codes for CASSGTGGGYTF.

The J gene is TRBJ2-1, the V gene TRBV27; 8 bases agree with TRBD2. The V gene end was trimmed by 7 bases and the J gene end by 13 bases; junction bases not matched to a gene: 18. The CDR3 consists of 15 residues. From germline, CDR1 is MNHEY and CDR2 SMNVEV (reference sequence). For the CDR3, the DNA is TGTGCCAGCATGAGGGTTGTGGGGACTAGTAAGGGACAGTTCTTC. Translation gives CASMRVVGTSKGQFF.

The CDR3 loop is CASSPPGNYNEQFF. Here the CDR3 DNA reads TGTGCCAGCTCACCTCCCGGGAACTACAATGAGCAGTTCTTC. The genes are TRBV18 and TRBJ2-1; D may be TRBD2 (5 bases). CDR1 is KGHSH and CDR2 is LQKENI in the germline V gene. V shed 3 bases and J shed 3 bases, with 9 bases lying between them. The CDR3 extends over 14 amino acids.

This clone was detected once. The V and J genes are TRBV5-4 and TRBJ2-5; 7 nucleotides align to TRBD2. CDR1 SGHNT and CDR2 YYREEE come from the germline V gene (reference sequence). The length of the CDR3 is 14 residues. Trimming at V came to 2 bases and at J to 4 bases, leaving 5 bases not matched to a gene. As DNA, the CDR3 is TGTGCCAGCAGCTTCGGCGGGAGAAGAGAGACCCAGTACTTC. Its translation is CASSFGGRRETQYF.

The chain employs TRBV10-3 and TRBJ1-4; TRBD1 might be the D (6 bases). This CDR3 is built from 14 residues. V was shortened by 4 bases and J by 7 bases, with 13 bases between the two germline ends. Germline CDR1 is ENHRY and CDR2 is SYGVKD. This CDR3 reads CAISGQGSTEKLFF. The CDR3 coding sequence is TGTGCCATCAGTGGGCAGGGGTCGACTGAAAAACTGTTTTTT.

The CDR3 bases are TGTGCCAGCAGCTACCTTGGTTCGTGGTTCGGTACGCAGTATTTT. Translated, it gives CASSYLGSWFGTQYF. The rearrangement links TRBV5-4 to TRBJ2-3; no clear D. Germline CDR1 SGHNT, CDR2 YYREEE (reference sequence). The CDR3 runs 15 residues. Trimming took 3 bases from V and 8 from J, leaving 19 bases between them.

This rearrangement joins TRBV13 to TRBJ2-7, with TRBD1 identical over 9 bases. The CDR3 spans 17 residues. CDR1 is PRHDT, CDR2 FYEKMQ, per germline (reference sequence). The V segment lost 5 bases and the J segment 4 bases; nucleotides outside the gene matches: 15. CDR3 in amino acids: CASSLSNADRGMYEQYF. The CDR3 DNA follows: TGTGCCAGCAGCCTATCTAACGCTGACAGGGGGATGTACGAGCAGTACTTC.

A remark on this clone: The same CDR3 arises from other DNA sequences in this sample as well. The chain employs TRBV2 and TRBJ1-2, with TRBD1 matching 9 bases. Germline trimming cut 5 bases from V and 4 bases from J; bases unmatched to any gene: 5. Per germline, CDR1 SNHLY and CDR2 FYNNEI. This CDR3 region has 14 residues. The CDR3 DNA reads TGTGCCAGCAGTCGGGACAGGGTCGGCTATGGCTACACCTTC. It codes for CASSRDRVGYGYTF.

The chain couples TRBV28 to TRBJ2-7, with TRBD1 matching over 11 bases. The CDR3 is 14 residues long. In germline, CDR1 is MDHEN, CDR2 SYDVKM. V lost 7 bases to trimming and J lost 5 bases; unmatched junction nucleotides: 7. The DNA for the CDR3 is TGTGCCAGCAACCTCCGGACAGGGGGCCACGAGCAGTACTTC. Its protein product is CASNLRTGGHEQYF.

The genes are TRBV11-2 and TRBJ2-1; the D gene is possibly TRBD2 (6 bases). Trimming left V 5 bases short and J 4 bases short, with 12 bases between. CDR3 length: 14 residues. Germline assignment: CDR1 SGHAT and CDR2 FQNNGV. The CDR3 DNA follows: TGTGCCAGCAGCCCCACCCGGGGGTACAATGAGCAGTTCTTC. Translated: CASSPTRGYNEQFF.

This clone appeared once. The chain recombines TRBV30 with TRBJ1-5; 9 bases map to TRBD1. V dropped 4 bases and J dropped 6; count of bases not matched to a gene: 4. The CDR3 extends over 13 amino acids. From germline, CDR1 is GTSNPN and CDR2 SVGIG (reference sequence). CDR3 loop: CAWTGTGSQPQHF. The CDR3 nucleotides are TGTGCCTGGACCGGGACAGGGTCTCAGCCCCAGCATTTT.

V is TRBV19 and J is TRBJ2-7, with TRBD2 matching 8 bases. The CDR3 has 14 residues. The germline CDR1 and CDR2 sequences are LNHDA and SQIVND (reference sequence). V lost 6 bases and J lost 3; bases outside the gene matches: 7. CDR3 sequence reads: CASRPSGRVYEQYF. CDR3 sequence (DNA): TGTGCCAGTAGACCGAGCGGGAGAGTCTACGAGCAGTACTTC.

This clone appeared once. This chain connects TRBV4-3 to TRBJ1-6; 7 nucleotides agree with TRBD1. The junction had 7 bases not matched to a gene; V was cut back by 4 bases and J by 7 bases. The CDR3 totals 15 residues. CDR1 and CDR2 from the germline V gene are LGHNA and YSLEER. CDR3 amino acids: CASSRAGTVNSPLHF. The DNA for the CDR3 is TGCGCCAGCAGCCGGGCCGGGACAGTCAATTCACCCCTCCACTTT.

The rearrangement links TRBV19 to TRBJ1-4; 8 bases fit TRBD1. The germline V gene has CDR1 LNHDA and CDR2 SQIVND (reference sequence). V gave up 3 bases and J gave up 8 bases; unmatched junction bases: 8. CDR3 length: 15 residues. The CDR3, as DNA: TGTGCCAGTAGTATCCAGGGGGCCAAGGCGGAAAAACTGTTTTTT. Translating gives CASSIQGAKAEKLFF.

V and J are TRBV27 and TRBJ2-7, with a possible D match to TRBD1 (5 bases). Germline V CDR1 and CDR2: MNHEY, SMNVEV (reference sequence). The V and J ends lost 5 bases and 4 bases respectively, with 18 bases between them. The CDR3 is 15 residues long. The CDR3 protein is CASSPPGWQGYEQYF. CDR3 in DNA: TGTGCCAGCAGTCCCCCCGGTTGGCAGGGTTACGAGCAGTACTTC.

The chain uses TRBV5-4 and TRBJ1-1; D perhaps matches TRBD1 (6 bases). V lost 0 bases and J 5 bases, leaving 11 bases between the germline ends. Germline assignment: CDR1 SGHNT and CDR2 YYREEE (reference sequence). The CDR3 has 14 amino acids. DNA for the CDR3: TGTGCCAGCAGCTTGGCCGCAGGGGTAACTGAAGCTTTCTTT. Translated, it gives CASSLAAGVTEAFF.

The chain joins TRBV11-2 to TRBJ2-2, with a possible D match to TRBD2 (5 bases). The CDR3 sequence is 13 residues long. The ends were cut back, 5 bases at V and 4 bases at J, with 8 bases in the middle. Germline V gives CDR1 SGHAT, CDR2 FQNNGV. CDR3 DNA: TGTGCCAGCAGCCCGAGGGTCACCGGGGAGCTGTTTTTT. Translated: CASSPRVTGELFF.